Sequencing of this TCR beta chain was carried out in a study of blood T cell repertoires in COVID-19. Study-wide background: T cells, B-cell-depleted T cells, or PBMCs supplied cDNA or gDNA.

In the original workflow: How many nucleated cells were present was estimated from reference gene primer amplification. Data came from immunoSEQ multiplex PCR; TCRdb stores just in-frame clones and leaves some out. Clonal size and the V and J genes are those of that table, whereas D and trimming came from the DNA. The repertoire consists of almost 70,000 clones, with roughly 73% occurring once and the leading ten covering roughly 50%. This clonotype was obtained from a human donor in a cohort sampled during active COVID-19. Sequencing was carried out using peripheral blood.

In DNA, the CDR3 is TGTGCCAGCAGTTTACTGAAAAGGGGTCTGGGTGGAAACACCATATATTTT. Its protein is CASSLLKRGLGGNTIYF. The rearrangement uses TRBV28 and TRBJ1-3, with D possibly being TRBD1 (5 bases). This CDR3 region has 17 residues. V lost 2 bases, J lost 3 bases, and 17 bases lay in between. The germline V gene encodes CDR1 MDHEN and CDR2 SYDVKM. Supplemented by reference TRBV28 and TRBJ1-3, the full variable domain reads DVKVTQSSRYLVKRTGEKVFLECVQDMDHENMFWYRQDPGLGLRLIYFSYDVKMKEKGDIPEGYSVSREKKERFSLILESASTNQTSMYLCASSLLKRGLGGNTIYFGEGSWLTVV.